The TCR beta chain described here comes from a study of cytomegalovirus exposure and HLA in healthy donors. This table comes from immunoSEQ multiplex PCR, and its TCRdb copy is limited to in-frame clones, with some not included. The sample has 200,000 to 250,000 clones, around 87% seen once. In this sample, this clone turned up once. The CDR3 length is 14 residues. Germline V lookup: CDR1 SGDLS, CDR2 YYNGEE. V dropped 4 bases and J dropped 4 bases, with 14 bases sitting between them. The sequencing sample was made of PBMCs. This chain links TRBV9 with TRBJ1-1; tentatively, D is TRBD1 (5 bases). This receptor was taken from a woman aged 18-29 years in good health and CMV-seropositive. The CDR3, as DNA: TGTGCCAGCAGCATCGGGGGGGAGGGCACTGAAGCTTTCTTT. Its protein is CASSIGGEGTEAFF.